The subject of this entry is one TCR beta chain. Clones were sequenced by immunoSEQ multiplex PCR, and TCRdb holds only the in-frame ones, with some missing. The table shows 95,000 to 110,000 clones, with roughly nine tenths occurring only once. J was trimmed by 2 bases and V by 10 bases; bases with no gene match: 7. The CDR3 totals 14 residues. Germline V gives CDR1 SGHAT, CDR2 FQNNGV. The data derive from a study of blood T cell repertoires in COVID-19. Sequenced: peripheral blood. The chain combines TRBV11-2 with TRBJ1-3; TRBD1 matches 8 bases. This receptor was obtained from a man aged 40-50 years with active or convalescent COVID-19. Here the CDR3 reads CATEDRGAGNTIYF. CDR3 DNA sequence: TGTGCCACCGAAGACAGGGGCGCTGGAAACACCATATATTTT.